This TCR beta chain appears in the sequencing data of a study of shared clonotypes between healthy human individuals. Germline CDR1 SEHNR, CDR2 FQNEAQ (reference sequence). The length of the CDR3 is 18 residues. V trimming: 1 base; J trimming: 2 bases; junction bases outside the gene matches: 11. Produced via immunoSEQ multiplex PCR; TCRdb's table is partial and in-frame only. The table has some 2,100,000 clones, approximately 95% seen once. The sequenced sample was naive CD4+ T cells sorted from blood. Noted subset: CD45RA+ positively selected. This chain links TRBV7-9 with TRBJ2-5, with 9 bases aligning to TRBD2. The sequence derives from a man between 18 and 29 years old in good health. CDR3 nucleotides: TGTGCCAGCAGCTTAGGTGGGCTAGCGGGGATGGGGCAAGAGACCCAGTACTTC. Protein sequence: CASSLGGLAGMGQETQYF.